These T cell receptor beta chains were read from a single sample in a study of long-term antiretroviral therapy in people with HIV. Profiling relied on immunoSEQ multiplex PCR, and the TCRdb table lists in-frame clones only, not all of them. Of some 47,000 clones detected, 90% to 95% appear once; the ten largest clones hold about 2.5%. The sequenced sample was unsorted PBMCs, obtained 3.7 years after starting antiretroviral therapy. These receptors were collected from a woman in her fifties or sixties with HIV. Each CDR3 is given with its conserved first and last residue. A D gene is named only where the DNA matches it firmly. Some rows mark clone size as missing; the rest say once, few, many or name a class of expanded clone.

D: .; size: .; V: TRBV18; J: TRBJ2-2; CDR3: CASSTRQADGELFF; DNA: TGTGCCAGCTCAACCCGACAGGCGGACGGGGAGCTGTTTTTT
D: .; size: .; V: TRBV18; J: TRBJ2-3; CDR3: CASSPSGGTDTQYF; DNA: TGTGCCAGCTCACCTTCAGGGGGCACAGATACGCAGTATTTT
D: TRBD2; size: .; V: TRBV19; J: TRBJ2-7; CDR3: CASSIGGSSGTYEQYF; DNA: TGTGCCAGTAGTATAGGAGGGTCTAGCGGAACCTACGAGCAGTACTTC
D: .; size: .; V: TRBV30; J: TRBJ2-7; CDR3: CAWSETVLEQYF; DNA: TGTGCCTGGAGTGAGACAGTCCTCGAGCAGTACTTC
D: .; size: .; V: TRBV9; J: TRBJ2-2; CDR3: CASSPRAGELFF; DNA: TGTGCCAGCAGCCCGCGGGCCGGGGAGCTGTTTTTT
D: .; size: once; V: TRBV6-5; J: TRBJ1-2; CDR3: CASSYGGEGYTF; DNA: TGTGCCAGCAGTTACGGGGGGGAGGGCTACACCTTC
D: .; size: .; V: TRBV30; J: TRBJ1-5; CDR3: CAWSVGRGNQPQHF; DNA: TGTGCCTGGAGTGTGGGCAGGGGCAATCAGCCCCAGCATTTT
D: TRBD2; size: .; V: TRBV11-2; J: TRBJ2-1; CDR3: CASSGLAGGRISYNEQFF; DNA: TGTGCCAGCAGTGGACTAGCGGGGGGCCGAATCTCCTACAATGAGCAGTTCTTC
D: TRBD1; size: .; V: TRBV6-1; J: TRBJ2-5; CDR3: CASRLAGGTETQYF; DNA: TGTGCCAGCAGGTTGGCAGGGGGCACAGAGACCCAGTACTTC
D: .; size: .; V: TRBV6-1; J: TRBJ2-7; CDR3: CASSEDFRYEQYF; DNA: TGTGCCAGCAGTGAAGATTTTCGGTACGAGCAGTACTTC
D: TRBD2; size: .; V: TRBV19; J: TRBJ2-2; CDR3: CASSTQTSGGNTGELFF; DNA: TGTGCCAGTAGTACCCAGACTAGCGGGGGGAACACCGGGGAGCTGTTTTTT
D: .; size: .; V: TRBV5-1; J: TRBJ1-5; CDR3: CASSLSDYSNQPQHF; DNA: TGCGCCAGCAGCTTGAGCGACTATAGCAATCAGCCCCAGCATTTT
D: TRBD1; size: .; V: TRBV15; J: TRBJ1-5; CDR3: CATSRGTGGSQPQHF; DNA: TGTGCCACCAGCAGGGGGACAGGGGGCAGTCAGCCCCAGCATTTT
D: .; size: .; V: TRBV29-1; J: TRBJ2-5; CDR3: CSVDETQYF; DNA: TGCAGCGTGGACGAGACCCAGTACTTC
D: .; size: .; V: TRBV6-6; J: TRBJ2-1; CDR3: CASSWDKTSYNEQFF; DNA: TGTGCCAGCAGTTGGGACAAAACCTCCTACAATGAGCAGTTCTTC
D: .; size: .; V: TRBV6-1; J: TRBJ1-1; CDR3: CASSPRALGGAFF; DNA: TGTGCCAGCAGTCCTCGGGCCCTCGGGGGGGCTTTCTTT
D: .; size: .; V: TRBV10-3; J: TRBJ1-1; CDR3: CAISESSSEAFF; DNA: TGTGCCATCAGTGAGTCAAGTTCTGAAGCTTTCTTT
D: .; size: .; V: TRBV6-1; J: TRBJ2-7; CDR3: CASRSGGAHSYEQYF; DNA: TGTGCCAGCAGGAGCGGAGGGGCTCACTCCTACGAGCAGTACTTC
D: .; size: .; V: TRBV6-5; J: TRBJ1-1; CDR3: CASSYSVDSEAFF; DNA: TGTGCCAGCAGTTACTCGGTGGACTCTGAAGCTTTCTTT
D: .; size: .; V: TRBV11-2; J: TRBJ1-2; CDR3: CASSFRTPLNGYTF; DNA: TGTGCCAGCAGCTTCCGGACACCCCTGAATGGCTACACCTTC
D: .; size: once; V: TRBV29-1; J: TRBJ2-7; CDR3: CSVEDSARNPYEQYF; DNA: TGCAGCGTTGAAGATTCGGCCAGGAACCCCTACGAGCAGTACTTC
D: TRBD2; size: .; V: TRBV7-2; J: TRBJ2-5; CDR3: CASSLGLAVRQETQYF; DNA: TGTGCCAGCAGCTTAGGACTAGCGGTGCGCCAAGAGACCCAGTACTTC
D: .; size: once; V: TRBV5-8; J: TRBJ2-2; CDR3: CASSLGSGELFF; DNA: TGTGCCAGCAGCTTGGGTAGCGGGGAGCTGTTTTTT
D: .; size: .; V: TRBV2; J: TRBJ1-5; CDR3: CASTIDSNQPQHF; DNA: TGTGCCAGCACTATTGACAGTAATCAGCCCCAGCATTTT
D: TRBD2; size: once; V: TRBV7-2; J: TRBJ2-1; CDR3: CASTLDRAWGGNEQFF; DNA: TGTGCCAGCACCCTAGATCGGGCTTGGGGGGGGAATGAGCAGTTCTTC
D: .; size: .; V: TRBV7-9; J: TRBJ1-2; CDR3: CASSLGVGNDGYTF; DNA: TGTGCCAGCAGCTTAGGTGTAGGGAACGATGGCTACACCTTC
D: TRBD1; size: .; V: TRBV18; J: TRBJ1-4; CDR3: CASSQGQNNEKLFF; DNA: TGTGCCAGCTCACAGGGACAGAATAATGAAAAACTGTTTTTT
D: TRBD1; size: .; V: TRBV30; J: TRBJ2-7; CDR3: CAWSVGTGRYEQYF; DNA: TGTGCCTGGAGTGTAGGGACAGGGCGGTACGAGCAGTACTTC
D: .; size: .; V: TRBV9; J: TRBJ2-7; CDR3: CASSGRNRPHEQYF; DNA: TGTGCCAGCAGTGGGAGGAACAGGCCCCACGAGCAGTACTTC
D: .; size: few; V: TRBV5-6; J: TRBJ2-7; CDR3: CASSWGSYEQYF; DNA: TGTGCCAGCAGCTGGGGCTCCTACGAGCAGTACTTC
D: .; size: .; V: TRBV6-6; J: TRBJ1-1; CDR3: CASSYSRGGANTEAFF; DNA: TGTGCCAGCAGTTACTCGAGGGGGGGGGCTAACACTGAAGCTTTCTTT
D: TRBD1; size: once; V: TRBV5-8; J: TRBJ1-1; CDR3: CASSLDRGRTEAFF; DNA: TGTGCCAGCAGCCTCGACAGGGGGAGGACTGAAGCTTTCTTT
D: .; size: .; V: TRBV7-3; J: TRBJ2-2; CDR3: CASSPWGTGELFF; DNA: TGTGCCAGCAGCCCATGGGGGACCGGGGAGCTGTTTTTT
D: .; size: .; V: TRBV27; J: TRBJ2-2; CDR3: CASRTANTGELFF; DNA: TGTGCCAGCAGGACAGCGAACACCGGGGAGCTGTTTTTT
D: TRBD1; size: .; V: TRBV13; J: TRBJ1-2; CDR3: CASSPSRTGTNYGYTF; DNA: TGTGCCAGCAGCCCCTCGAGGACAGGGACCAACTATGGCTACACCTTC
D: TRBD1; size: .; V: TRBV13; J: TRBJ2-7; CDR3: CASSLDRDRDGTYEQYF; DNA: TGTGCCAGCAGCTTAGACCGGGACAGGGACGGAACCTACGAGCAGTACTTC
D: TRBD1; size: .; V: TRBV9; J: TRBJ1-5; CDR3: CASSVDGTAVEPQHF; DNA: TGTGCCAGCAGCGTAGATGGGACAGCCGTCGAGCCCCAGCATTTT
D: .; size: .; V: TRBV6-5; J: TRBJ1-1; CDR3: CASWVVTEAFF; DNA: TGTGCCAGCTGGGTCGTCACTGAAGCTTTCTTT
D: .; size: .; V: TRBV19; J: TRBJ2-3; CDR3: CASSIGARTADTQYF; DNA: TGTGCCAGTAGTATAGGGGCCCGGACAGCAGATACGCAGTATTTT
D: TRBD2; size: .; V: TRBV6-1; J: TRBJ2-1; CDR3: CASSEPGLASHEQFF; DNA: TGTGCCAGCAGTGAACCGGGACTAGCATCCCATGAGCAGTTCTTC
D: .; size: .; V: TRBV11-2; J: TRBJ1-1; CDR3: CASTRGGSTEAFF; DNA: TGTGCCAGCACTCGAGGGGGGTCGACTGAAGCTTTCTTT